One sample yielded the 7 T cell receptor beta chains listed below, sequenced in a study of healthy donors' naive CD4 and CD8 T cells. A linear amplification protocol produced the TCR libraries from around 0.55 ug of total RNA. One entry per CDR3 protein, called by TCRdb with MiXCR from the reads. The data hold around 200,000 distinct CDR3 sequences, with around 74% observed a single time. The material sequenced was naive CD4+ and CD8+ T cells sorted from blood, pooled from several donors. Receptors originate from a pool of human donors in good health; the sample pools cells from several healthy donors.

This clonotype was seen a handful of times. The chain uses TRBV29-1 and TRBJ2-7; possibly TRBD2 for D (5 bases). Germline V lookup: CDR1 SQVTM, CDR2 ANQGSEA. V was cut by 6 bases and J by 0 bases, with 9 bases left in between. This CDR3 spans 12 amino acids. In DNA form, the CDR3 reads TGCAGCGTCCGGGATAGCTCCTACGAGCAGTACTTC. It codes for CSVRDSSYEQYF.

This clonotype occurred a few times. The CDR3 reads CASSPPLDTSGRDYHEQFF. The CDR3 bases are TGTGCCAGCAGCCCACCCCTGGACACTAGCGGGAGGGATTACCATGAGCAGTTCTTC. The chain joins TRBV5-4 to TRBJ2-1; 13 bases are a match to TRBD2. This CDR3 spans 19 amino acids. J lost 8 bases, V lost 4 bases, and 18 bases had no gene match. Germline assignment: CDR1 SGHNT and CDR2 YYREEE (reference sequence).

CDR3: CASSNSGSGGELFF. The CDR3 DNA is TGTGCCAGTAGTAATTCGGGTTCCGGCGGGGAGCTGTTTTTT. The chain couples TRBV19 to TRBJ2-2; D unresolved. Germline CDR1 reads LNHDA; CDR2 reads SQIVND (reference sequence). V dropped 4 bases and J dropped 7 bases, with 13 bases sitting between them. The CDR3 runs 14 residues. Looking up the rest from reference TRBV19 and TRBJ2-2 gives the full variable domain: DGGITQSPKYLFRKEGQNVTLSCEQNLNHDAMYWYRQDPGQGLRLIYYSQIVNDFQKGDIAEGYSVSREKKESFPLTVTSAQKNPTAFYLCASSNSGSGGELFFGEGSRLTVL.

This clonotype was seen only a few times. This chain uses TRBV18 with TRBJ1-4; 7 bases agree with TRBD1. The V gene end was trimmed by 3 bases and the J gene end by 7 bases; junction bases not matched to a gene: 2. This CDR3 has 13 amino acids. The V gene's germline CDR1 is KGHSH and CDR2 LQKENI. The CDR3 loop reads CASSPTGFEKLFF. CDR3 DNA sequence: TGTGCCAGCTCACCGACAGGGTTTGAAAAACTGTTTTTT.

This clonotype turned up a few times. The chain carries TRBV6-2 or TRBV6-3 and TRBJ2-1; D might be TRBD2 (5 bases). This CDR3 is built from 14 residues. The V and J ends lost 4 bases and 6 bases respectively, with 13 bases between them. Germline loops: CDR1 MNHEY, CDR2 SVGEGT. CDR3 DNA: TGTGCCAGCAGTTTTAGTACTAGTATCAATGAGCAGTTCTTC. It encodes CASSFSTSINEQFF.

This clonotype was seen more than once but under ten times. The chain recombines TRBV11-1 with TRBJ2-1, with 9 bases that match TRBD1. This CDR3 has 17 amino acids. The ends lost 5 bases at V and 3 bases at J; junction bases unmatched: 11. Per germline, CDR1 SGHAT and CDR2 FQDESV (reference sequence). The chain's CDR3 is CASSPGTGFTYYNEQFF. CDR3 sequence (DNA): TGTGCCAGCAGCCCCGGGACAGGGTTTACGTACTACAATGAGCAGTTCTTC.

This clonotype was seen many times. The chain recombines TRBV28 with TRBJ2-1, with D unresolved. Trimming took 3 bases from V and 7 from J, leaving 4 bases between them. Looked up from germline, CDR1 is MDHEN and CDR2 is SYDVKM. CDR3 length: 11 amino acids. CDR3 sequence: CASSFPNEQFF. The CDR3, as DNA: TGTGCCAGCAGTTTCCCTAATGAGCAGTTCTTC.